This record covers a single T cell receptor (beta chain). Its target is not known. The data belong to a study of cytomegalovirus exposure and HLA in healthy donors. Produced via immunoSEQ multiplex PCR; TCRdb's table is partial and in-frame only. The data show about 73,000 clones, over 90% seen once. Germline CDR1 and CDR2: SGHTA and FQGTGA. The V and J ends lost 5 bases and 4 bases respectively, with 11 bases between them. The CDR3 consists of 13 residues. The study, taken as a whole, reports: The classifier reportedly diagnosed cytomegalovirus status with high sensitivity and specificity. There were around 160 TCR beta chains listed as cytomegalovirus-associated. The dataset shows that most TCR sequences were rare, while some public TCRs occurred in many donors.

The sequenced sample was PBMCs. The V call is TRBV7-3, the J call TRBJ1-1; TRBD1 might be the D (5 bases). This TCR was sampled from a woman younger than 30 in good health and CMV-seronegative. CDR3 bases: TGTGCCAGCAGCCCCTCGACAGTCACTGAAGCTTTCTTT. Amino acids: CASSPSTVTEAFF.